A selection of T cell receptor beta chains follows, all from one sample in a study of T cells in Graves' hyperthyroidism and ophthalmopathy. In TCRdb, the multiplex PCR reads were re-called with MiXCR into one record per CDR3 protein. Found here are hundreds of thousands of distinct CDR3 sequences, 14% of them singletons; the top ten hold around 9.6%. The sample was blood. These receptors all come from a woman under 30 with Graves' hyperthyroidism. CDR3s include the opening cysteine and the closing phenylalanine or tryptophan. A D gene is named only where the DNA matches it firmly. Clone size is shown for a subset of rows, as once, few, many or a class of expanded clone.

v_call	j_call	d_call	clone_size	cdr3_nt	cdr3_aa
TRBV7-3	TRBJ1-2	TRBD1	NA	TGTGCCAGCAGCTTATGCCCTCGGGACAGGGGATCAGGGGACTATGGCTACACCTTC	CASSLCPRDRGSGDYGYTF
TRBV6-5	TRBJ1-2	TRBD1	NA	TGTGCCAGCAGTTACAGGGACAGACGCTATGGCTACACCTTC	CASSYRDRRYGYTF
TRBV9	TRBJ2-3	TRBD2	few	TGTGCCAGCAGCGCCGGACTAGCGGGAGCCACAGATACGCAGTATTTT	CASSAGLAGATDTQYF
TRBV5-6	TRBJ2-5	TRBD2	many	TGTGCCAGCAGCGAGGGACTAGCGGAAGAGACCCAGTACTTC	CASSEGLAEETQYF
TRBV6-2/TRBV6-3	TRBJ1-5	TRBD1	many	TGTGCCAGCAGTTACAGGACAGGGGGCGGTTGGGGTCAGCCCCAGCATTTT	CASSYRTGGGWGQPQHF
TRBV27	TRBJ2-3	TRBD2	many	TGTGCCAGCAACCCCTCACCGGGACTAGCAACAGATACGCAGTATTTT	CASNPSPGLATDTQYF
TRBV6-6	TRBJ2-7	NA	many	TGTGCCAGCAGTTACTCGACGGGGGCGTCCTACGAGCAGTACTTC	CASSYSTGASYEQYF
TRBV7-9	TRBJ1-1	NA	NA	TGTGCCAGCAGCCCTCACACCGGGGGACGGTTGAACACTGAAGCTTTCTTT	CASSPHTGGRLNTEAFF
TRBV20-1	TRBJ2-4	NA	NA	TGCAGTGCTTCTAGCATAACCAAAAACATTCAGTACTTC	CSASSITKNIQYF
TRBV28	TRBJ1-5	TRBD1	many	TGTGCCAGCGCTTGGGCAGGGGGACAGCCCCAGCATTTT	CASAWAGGQPQHF
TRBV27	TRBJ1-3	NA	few	TGTGCCAGCAGTTTATCCCCCAGGGGCGCGTCTGGAAACACCATATATTTT	CASSLSPRGASGNTIYF
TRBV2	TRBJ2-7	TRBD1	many	TGTGCCAGCAGGATTCGACAGGGCGTGGACGAGCAGTACTTC	CASRIRQGVDEQYF
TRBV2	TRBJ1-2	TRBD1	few	TGTGCCAGCAGCCGGACAGGGGACGTCTATGGCTACACCTTC	CASSRTGDVYGYTF
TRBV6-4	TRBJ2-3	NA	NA	TGTGCCAGCAGTGACTCGACGGGGAGCACAGATACGCAGTATTTT	CASSDSTGSTDTQYF
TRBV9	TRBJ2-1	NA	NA	TGTGCCAGCAACCGGGGGAGCAATGAGCAGTTCTTC	CASNRGSNEQFF
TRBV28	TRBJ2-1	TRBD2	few	TGTGCCAGCAGCTTCGGGGGGGCCTGGGAGCAGTTCTTC	CASSFGGAWEQFF
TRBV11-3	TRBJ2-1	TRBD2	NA	TGTGCCAGCAGCTCCCGACTAGCCCTCGGTGAGCAGTTCTTC	CASSSRLALGEQFF
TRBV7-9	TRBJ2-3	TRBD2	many	TGTGCCAGCAGCTTTCCAGCGGGGTCCACAGATACGCAGTATTTT	CASSFPAGSTDTQYF
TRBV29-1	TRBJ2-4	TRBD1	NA	TGCAGCGCCCTGGAGACAGGGGACATTCAGTACTTC	CSALETGDIQYF
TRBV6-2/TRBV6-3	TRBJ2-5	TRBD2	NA	TGTGCCAGCATCTTAGCGGGAGGGCGGGAGACCCAGTACTTC	CASILAGGRETQYF
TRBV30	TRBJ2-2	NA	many	TGTGCCTGGTTTGCGGGGTCTATCGGGGAGCTGTTTTTT	CAWFAGSIGELFF
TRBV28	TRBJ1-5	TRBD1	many	TGTGCCAGCAGGACCGTGGACAGGTCCAATCAGCCCCAGCATTTT	CASRTVDRSNQPQHF
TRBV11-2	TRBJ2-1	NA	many	TGTGCCAGCAGGACGTTGGGGTCCTACAATGAGCAGTTCTTC	CASRTLGSYNEQFF
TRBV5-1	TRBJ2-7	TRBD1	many	TGCGCCAGCAGCCTGGCGGACAGGGGGTACGAGCAGTACTTC	CASSLADRGYEQYF
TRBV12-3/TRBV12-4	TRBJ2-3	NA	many	TGTGCCAGCAAGCTAGGGACAGATACGCAGTATTTT	CASKLGTDTQYF
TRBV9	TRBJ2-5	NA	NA	TGTGCCAGCAGCCAAGGGGGAGGCGAGACCCAGTACTTC	CASSQGGGETQYF
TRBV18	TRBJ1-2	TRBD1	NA	TGTGCCAGCTCCCCGGGACAGGGGTACCGACCCCCCTATGGCTACACCTTC	CASSPGQGYRPPYGYTF
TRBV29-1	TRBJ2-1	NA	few	TGCAGCGCCCTGGGGGGAACCTACAATGAGCAGTTCTTC	CSALGGTYNEQFF
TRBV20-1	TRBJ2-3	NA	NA	TGCAGTGCTCCAGTGGGGCAGGGCCCAGATACGCAGTATTTT	CSAPVGQGPDTQYF
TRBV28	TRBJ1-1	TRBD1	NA	TGTGCCAGCAGTTTTTTCCTGGGGACAGCGAACACTGAAGCTTTCTTT	CASSFFLGTANTEAFF
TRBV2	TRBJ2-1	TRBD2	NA	TGTGCCAGCCGAATATTGGGACTAGCGGGACCAGAGTTCTTC	CASRILGLAGPEFF
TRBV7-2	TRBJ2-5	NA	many	TGTGCCAGCAGCTTAGCTTGGGGACTCGAAGAGACCCAGTACTTC	CASSLAWGLEETQYF
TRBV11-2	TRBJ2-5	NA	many	TGTGCCAGCAGCTTAGACTTCATGTGGGGGCAAGAGACCCAGTACTTC	CASSLDFMWGQETQYF
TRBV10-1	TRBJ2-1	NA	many	TGCGCCAGCAGTGACTTCGGACGGTACAATGAGCAGTTCTTC	CASSDFGRYNEQFF
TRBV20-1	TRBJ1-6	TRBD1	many	TGCAGTGCTCGAAAGGGGGGACAGGGGGTTCGGCCCTATAATTCACCCCTCCACTTT	CSARKGGQGVRPYNSPLHF
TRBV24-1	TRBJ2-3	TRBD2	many	TGTGCCACCAGTGATGACATAGCGGGAGAAGGCGGGGATACGCAGTATTTT	CATSDDIAGEGGDTQYF
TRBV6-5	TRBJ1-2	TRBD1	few	TGTGCCAGCAGTTACTCCGGGACAGGAGGTCGAAGCGTAGACGGCTACACCTTC	CASSYSGTGGRSVDGYTF
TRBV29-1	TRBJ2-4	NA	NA	TGCAGCGTTTCACCGTCGGCGGGAAACATTCAGTACTTC	CSVSPSAGNIQYF
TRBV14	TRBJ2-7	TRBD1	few	TGTGCCAGCAGCCAAGAGACAGGGAGCTCCTACGAGCAGTACTTC	CASSQETGSSYEQYF
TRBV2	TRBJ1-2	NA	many	TGTGCCAGCAGTGAACTCCCTGGGATTGGCTACACCTTC	CASSELPGIGYTF
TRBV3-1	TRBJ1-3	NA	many	TGTGCCAGCAGCCAGGGGCGCTCTGGAAACACCATATATTTT	CASSQGRSGNTIYF